This T cell receptor beta chain was documented in a study of breast tumors, draining lymph nodes, adjacent tissues. Findings and limits, study-wide: Tumors had less TCR diversity than lymph nodes, more than nontumor tissue. Tumor and nontumor repertoires were significantly more similar in luminal-like than in basal-like breast cancer. Data fit most tumor T cells coming from lymph node, expanding in tumor. Tumor T cell lymph node origin was a supported hypothesis, not proven.

TCRdb fed the multiplex PCR reads into MiXCR, producing one record per CDR3 protein. The repertoire has 50,000 to 65,000 distinct CDR3 sequences, under 55% of them found once; the top ten carry roughly a tenth. At least ten counts were recorded for this clonotype. Its antigen remains unidentified. Possible read error: a much larger clone is one base away. The length of the CDR3 is 15 residues. The V segment lost 6 bases and the J segment 2 bases; nucleotides outside the gene matches: 10. Germline CDR1 is DFQATT and CDR2 is SNEGSKA (reference sequence). This sequence originates from a female donor with breast cancer. Some clones in this sample may be carry-over from other donors' samples. The sample was breast tumor tissue. The chain combines TRBV20-1 with TRBJ2-7; 10 bases agree with TRBD2. DNA for the CDR3: TGCAGTGCCCCGCACGATCTAGCGGGAGCCTACGAGCAGTACTTC. Its translation: CSAPHDLAGAYEQYF.